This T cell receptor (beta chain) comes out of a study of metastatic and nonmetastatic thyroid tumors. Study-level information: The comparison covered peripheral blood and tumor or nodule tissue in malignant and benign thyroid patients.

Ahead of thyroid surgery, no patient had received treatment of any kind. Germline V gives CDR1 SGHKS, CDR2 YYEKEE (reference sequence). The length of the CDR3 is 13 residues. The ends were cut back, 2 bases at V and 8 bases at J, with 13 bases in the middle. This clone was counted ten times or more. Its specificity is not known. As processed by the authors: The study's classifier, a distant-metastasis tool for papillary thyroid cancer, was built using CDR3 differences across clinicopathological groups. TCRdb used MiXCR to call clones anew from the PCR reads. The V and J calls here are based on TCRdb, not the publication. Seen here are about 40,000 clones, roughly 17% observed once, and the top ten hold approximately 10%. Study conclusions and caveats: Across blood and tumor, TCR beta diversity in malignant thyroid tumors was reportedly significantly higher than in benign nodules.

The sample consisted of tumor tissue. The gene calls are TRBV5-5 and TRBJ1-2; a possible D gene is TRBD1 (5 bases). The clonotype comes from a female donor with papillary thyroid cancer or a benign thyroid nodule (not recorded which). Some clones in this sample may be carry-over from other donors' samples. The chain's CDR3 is CASSFIPRDGYTF. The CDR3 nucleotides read TGTGCCAGCAGCTTTATACCCAGGGACGGCTACACCTTC.